The 26 T cell receptor beta chains presented below share a single source sample, sequenced in a study of Graves' ophthalmopathy and Graves' hyperthyroidism. Amplified TCR beta CDR3 regions were obtained using RNA transcripts as template. Scientists carried out first-round RT-PCR using HTBI primers and then a second-round multiplex PCR. One entry per CDR3 protein, called by TCRdb with MiXCR from the multiplex PCR reads. The table shows more than 150,000 distinct CDR3 sequences, with less than 45% occurring only once. The sample was peripheral blood. These receptors all stem from a woman in her thirties or forties with Graves' ophthalmopathy.

This clonotype was observed at least ten times. The chain recombines TRBV19 with TRBJ1-1, with a tentative D call TRBD1 (5 bases). V was clipped by 5 bases and J by 1 base, with 17 bases between them. CDR1 and CDR2 from the germline V gene are LNHDA and SQIVND (reference sequence). CDR3 length: 16 residues. CDR3 amino acids: CASSVRQFKSNTEAFF. The CDR3 bases are TGTGCCAGTAGTGTCCGACAGTTCAAGTCGAACACTGAAGCTTTCTTT.

The rearrangement links TRBV6-5 to TRBJ1-1, with D possibly being TRBD1 (5 bases). The germline CDR1 and CDR2 sequences are MNHEY and SVGAGI. V was pared by 0 bases and J by 4 bases, with 12 bases between. The CDR3 covers 15 residues. CDR3 amino acids: CASSYSTGGGTEAFF. The CDR3 DNA follows: TGTGCCAGCAGTTACTCGACGGGTGGGGGCACTGAAGCTTTCTTT.

This clonotype showed up many times. The chain joins TRBV5-6 to TRBJ2-5, with 8 bases aligning to TRBD1. This CDR3 is 19 amino acids long. Per germline, CDR1 SGHDT and CDR2 YYEEEE. V trimming: 4 bases; J trimming: 1 base; junction bases outside the gene matches: 18. The DNA of the CDR3 is TGTGCCAGCAGCCCTCTAATCGTTCCGGGACAGGAGAGCCAAGAGACCCAGTACTTC. Encoded protein: CASSPLIVPGQESQETQYF.

At least ten counts were recorded for this clonotype. The chain links TRBV6-1 to TRBJ2-7, with D perhaps being TRBD1 or TRBD2 (5 bases each). Per the germline V gene, CDR1 is MNHNS and CDR2 is SASEGT. CDR3 length: 15 residues. The ends were cut back, 6 bases at V and 0 bases at J, with 15 bases in the middle. In DNA, the CDR3 is TGTGCCAGCAGGGTGGGACCGCCGACCTCCTACGAGCAGTACTTC. Its translation is CASRVGPPTSYEQYF.

The sample holds many counts of this clonotype. The chain links TRBV25-1 to TRBJ2-2; the D is unclear. Germline V gives CDR1 MGHDK, CDR2 SYGVNS. The CDR3 is 14 residues long. Between the trimmed V and J ends, which lost 5 bases and 4 bases, there was a span of 11 bases. The DNA of the CDR3 is TGTGCCAGCAGTTCCCCAGGCCCCACCGGGGAGCTGTTTTTT. As protein: CASSSPGPTGELFF.

This clonotype has ten or more counts. V is TRBV30 and J is TRBJ2-5; 11 bases are shared with TRBD2. The CDR3 covers 15 residues. In germline, CDR1 is GTSNPN, CDR2 SVGIG (reference sequence). V lost 1 base and J lost 7; bases outside the gene matches: 8. CDR3 DNA sequence: TGTGCCTGGAGTGCATTCCTAGCGGGAGGAGGGACCCAGTACTTC. Encoded protein: CAWSAFLAGGGTQYF.

This clonotype was recorded many times. The chain recombines TRBV30 with TRBJ2-7, with TRBD1 matching over 7 bases. The CDR3 is made up of 13 amino acids. Germline-derived CDR1 and CDR2 are GTSNPN and SVGIG (reference sequence). V shed 5 bases, J shed 4 bases, and the junction held 8 bases outside the gene matches. The CDR3 is CAWGANRGYEQYF. The CDR3 DNA reads as TGTGCCTGGGGTGCTAACAGGGGTTACGAGCAGTACTTC.

In its sample, this clonotype was seen many times. This chain links TRBV28 with TRBJ2-2; possibly TRBD1 or TRBD2 for D (5 bases each). The CDR3 has 15 amino acids. V was shortened by 6 bases and J by 1 base, with 12 bases between the two germline ends. Per germline, CDR1 MDHEN and CDR2 SYDVKM. The CDR3 DNA follows: TGTGCCAGCAGGAGGGGACCGCTGAACACCGGGGAGCTGTTTTTT. Amino acids: CASRRGPLNTGELFF.

The V and J genes are TRBV27 and TRBJ1-1; 11 nucleotides align to TRBD1. The germline V gene encodes CDR1 MNHEY and CDR2 SMNVEV (reference sequence). V shed 8 bases, J shed 5 bases, and the junction held 4 bases outside the gene matches. CDR3 length: 13 residues. The CDR3 bases are TGTGCCAGCGTTGGGACAGGGGGAACTGAAGCTTTCTTT. As protein: CASVGTGGTEAFF.

In the case of this clonotype: A read error may produce the germline difference seen at one junction end. The rearrangement links TRBV11-2 to TRBJ2-7; tentative D call: TRBD2 (6 bases). Germline CDR1 SGHAT, CDR2 FQNNGV. The CDR3 loop spans 12 amino acids. CDR3 bases: TGTGCCAGCGGCTTCGGGGGCTACGAGCAGTACTTC. Residues: CASGFGGYEQYF.

This clonotype was seen many times. This chain links TRBV6-2 or TRBV6-3 with TRBJ1-1; 10 nucleotides agree with TRBD1. V dropped 2 bases and J dropped 5; count of bases not matched to a gene: 5. This CDR3 comprises 15 residues. Germline V CDR1 and CDR2: MNHEY, SVGEGT. The CDR3 protein is CASSYTGTGVTEAFF. As DNA, the CDR3 is TGTGCCAGCAGTTACACCGGGACAGGGGTTACTGAAGCTTTCTTT.

This clonotype came up many times. V and J are TRBV10-3 and TRBJ2-5; 9 bases map to TRBD2. The CDR3 consists of 15 residues. The germline V gene encodes CDR1 ENHRY and CDR2 SYGVKD. The junction had 8 bases not matched to a gene; V was cut back by 6 bases and J by 3 bases. CDR3 in amino acids: CAIREREAGEETQYF. The CDR3 nucleotides read TGTGCCATCAGAGAGCGGGAGGCCGGGGAAGAGACCCAGTACTTC.

The gene calls are TRBV29-1 and TRBJ1-5; D might be TRBD1 (5 bases). Trimming removed 4 bases from V and 3 bases from J, with 10 bases in between. CDR1 SQVTM and CDR2 ANQGSEA come from the germline V gene. The CDR3 has 13 amino acids. The CDR3 sequence: CSVGDSYNQPQHF. CDR3 coding DNA: TGCAGCGTTGGAGACAGTTACAATCAGCCCCAGCATTTT.

This chain's CDR3 is CASSLVGREKTQYF. The CDR3, as DNA: TGTGCCAGCAGTTTGGTCGGGAGGGAAAAGACCCAGTACTTC. The chain carries TRBV28 and TRBJ2-5; 8 bases match TRBD2. V shed 3 bases and J 6 bases; nucleotides not matched to a gene: 6. This CDR3 comprises 14 residues. CDR1 is MDHEN and CDR2 is SYDVKM in the germline V gene.

The J gene is TRBJ1-2, the V gene TRBV12-3 or TRBV12-4; no firm D call. Trimming shortened V by 3 bases and J by 7 bases, and 18 bases separated the two germline ends. The CDR3 is 15 amino acids. Here the CDR3 DNA reads TGTGCCAGCAGTTTGGGCCTTCGGTTGTTGGGTGGCTACACCTTC. Encoded protein: CASSLGLRLLGGYTF.

This clonotype occurred many times. This chain links TRBV6-2 or TRBV6-3 with TRBJ1-2; 7 positions agree with TRBD1. Germline V lookup: CDR1 MNHEY, CDR2 SVGEGT. Unmatched junction bases numbered 14, after V lost 4 bases and J lost 3 bases. The CDR3 sequence is 17 residues long. This chain's CDR3 is CASSSSRTGASHYGYTF. CDR3 DNA sequence: TGTGCCAGCAGTTCATCCCGGACAGGCGCCAGCCACTATGGCTACACCTTC.

This chain joins TRBV6-2 or TRBV6-3 and TRBJ1-1, with D possibly TRBD1 on 5 matching bases. V lost 4 bases and J lost 6, with 18 bases in between. This CDR3 is built from 15 residues. CDR1 is MNHEY and CDR2 is SVGEGT in the germline V gene. The CDR3 reads CASSSPYRKPPEAFF. In nucleotides, the CDR3 is TGTGCCAGCAGTTCCCCCTACAGGAAGCCCCCTGAAGCTTTCTTT.

The CDR3 loop is CASSDLRGGRETQYF. The CDR3 nucleotides read TGTGCCAGCAGCGACCTGAGAGGAGGGCGAGAGACCCAGTACTTC. J is TRBJ2-5 and V is TRBV11-2; perhaps TRBD2 as D (6 bases). The V end was cut by 5 bases, the J end by 4 bases, with 17 bases between. The CDR3 consists of 15 residues. The germline CDR1 and CDR2 sequences are SGHAT and FQNNGV.

This clonotype has a count of ten or more. V and J are TRBV9 and TRBJ1-5; D call uncertain. The CDR3 consists of 13 residues. The V and J ends lost 0 bases and 0 bases respectively, with 1 base between them. Germline CDR1 and CDR2: SGDLS and YYNGEE. CDR3 loop: CASSVGSNQPQHF. The CDR3 DNA reads as TGTGCCAGCAGCGTAGGTAGCAATCAGCCCCAGCATTTT.

This chain links TRBV6-2 or TRBV6-3 with TRBJ2-7; 8 bases agree with TRBD2. This CDR3 has 16 residues. The junction had 13 bases not matched to a gene; V was cut back by 7 bases and J by 2 bases. CDR1 is MNHEY and CDR2 is SVGEGT in the germline V gene. The chain's CDR3 is CASTGSRVAGPYEQYF. The CDR3 nucleotides are TGTGCCAGCACCGGCTCGAGGGTAGCGGGACCCTACGAGCAGTACTTC.

In this sample, this clonotype turned up a few times. The rearrangement uses TRBV7-2 and TRBJ2-5; a possible D gene is TRBD1 (5 bases). This CDR3 spans 12 amino acids. Germline V CDR1 and CDR2: SGHTA, FQGNSA. V shed 4 bases and J shed 9 bases, with 12 bases lying between them. The CDR3 nucleotides read TGTGCCAGCAGCTCCCCCCTAGGGGCCCAGTACTTC. Its translation is CASSSPLGAQYF.

The rearrangement uses TRBV6-5 and TRBJ2-2, with D unclear. The CDR3 is 17 amino acids. Germline V CDR1 and CDR2: MNHEY, SVGAGI. Trimming removed 7 bases at V and 1 base at J, with 19 bases between. The CDR3 DNA reads as TGTGCCAGCACTTCCTTGTTTGGGCGACTGAACACCGGGGAGCTGTTTTTT. This gives the protein CASTSLFGRLNTGELFF.

This clonotype was counted at least ten times. The chain is built from TRBV6-5 and TRBJ2-7; 7 nucleotides align to TRBD1. This CDR3 is built from 14 residues. The V and J ends lost 2 bases and 0 bases, in that order; junction bases with no gene match: 1. Germline V CDR1 and CDR2: MNHEY, SVGAGI. As DNA, the CDR3 is TGTGCCAGCAGTTACGGGACAGCCTCCTACGAGCAGTACTTC. It specifies CASSYGTASYEQYF.

The rearrangement uses TRBV20-1 and TRBJ2-7, with 10 bases fitting TRBD1. This CDR3 has 14 amino acids. Germline trimming cut 0 bases from V and 5 bases from J; bases unmatched to any gene: 4. Germline lookup yields CDR1 DFQATT and CDR2 SNEGSKA (reference sequence). The CDR3 nucleotides read TGCAGTGCTAGAGATCTCGGGACAGGGGACGAGCAGTACTTC. Translating gives CSARDLGTGDEQYF.

At least ten counts were recorded for this clonotype. The chain joins TRBV12-5 to TRBJ2-7; D is perhaps TRBD1 or TRBD2 (5 bases each). The CDR3 consists of 15 residues. Per germline, CDR1 LGHNT and CDR2 FRNRAP. V was trimmed by 5 bases and J by 2 bases, leaving 16 bases between them. CDR3 nucleotide sequence: TGTGCTAGTGGTGCGCCGGGACGGGGCACCTACGAGCAGTACTTC. Translating it yields CASGAPGRGTYEQYF.

This clonotype has a count of ten or more. This rearrangement joins TRBV6-6 to TRBJ2-5; D is possibly TRBD1 (5 bases). Trimming took 1 base from V and 4 from J, leaving 13 bases between them. The CDR3 contains 15 residues. Per the germline V gene, CDR1 is MNHNY and CDR2 is SVGAGI (reference sequence). CDR3 bases: TGTGCCAGCAGTTACTTCCCAGGGATCCCAGAGACCCAGTACTTC. It specifies CASSYFPGIPETQYF.